Below, 14 T cell receptor beta chains from the same sample are listed, as sequenced in a study of beta chain features in type 1 diabetes. All of the isolated RNA was reverse transcribed, so expressed TCRB transcripts were sequenced. Some clones are missing from TCRdb's copy, which holds only in-frame ones; the method was immunoSEQ multiplex PCR. Of 810,000 or so clones listed, about 17% are singletons. The sample comprised naive CD4+ T cells from blood. Receptor source: a young woman in good health.

The chain employs TRBV4-1 and TRBJ2-1; D not resolved. Germline V gene lookup returns CDR1 MGHRA and CDR2 YSYEKL. The CDR3 is made up of 15 amino acids. V lost 3 bases to trimming and J lost 0 bases, with 9 bases between them. This CDR3 reads CASSQVGVSYNEQFF. In DNA, the CDR3 is TGCGCCAGCAGCCAGGTAGGAGTCTCCTACAATGAGCAGTTCTTC.

This clone was picked up a small number of times. This chain joins TRBV28 and TRBJ1-5, with D uncertain. Trimming pared 6 bases from V and 7 bases from J, leaving 7 bases between. This CDR3 has 11 residues. CDR1 is MDHEN, CDR2 SYDVKM, per germline. This CDR3 reads CASSHRQPQHF. The DNA of the CDR3 is TGTGCCAGCAGCCACAGACAGCCCCAGCATTTT.

This clone was seen a handful of times. Within the sample, other DNA sequences also encode this same CDR3. The gene calls are TRBV20-1 and TRBJ2-7; D could derive from TRBD1 or TRBD2 (5 bases each). The CDR3 extends over 11 amino acids. Trimming removed 6 bases from V and 4 bases from J, with 10 bases in between. Germline V gives CDR1 DFQATT, CDR2 SNEGSKA (reference sequence). The DNA of the CDR3 is TGCAGTGCCCGGGGCGGGTACGAGCAGTACTTC. Translation: CSARGGYEQYF.

This chain joins TRBV7-2 and TRBJ1-3, with a tentative D call TRBD1 (5 bases). CDR3 length: 14 residues. V lost 3 bases and J lost 0, with 6 bases in between. Per the germline V gene, CDR1 is SGHTA and CDR2 is FQGNSA. In DNA form, the CDR3 reads TGTGCCAGCAGCTTCGACAGCTCTGGAAACACCATATATTTT. It is translated as CASSFDSSGNTIYF.

This chain joins TRBV10-3 and TRBJ2-5, with 10 bases matching TRBD2. The CDR3 covers 18 residues. CDR1 and CDR2 (germline): ENHRY, SYGVKD. V lost 10 bases and J lost 1; bases outside the gene matches: 18. CDR3 region: CATLRTSGSEPLQETQYF. The CDR3 DNA reads TGTGCCACGCTTCGGACTAGCGGATCCGAGCCCCTCCAAGAGACCCAGTACTTC.

The gene calls are TRBV29-1 and TRBJ1-1; D is unresolved. The length of the CDR3 is 10 residues. Trimming took 6 bases from V and 2 from J, leaving 4 bases between them. Per germline, CDR1 SQVTM and CDR2 ANQGSEA. The CDR3 sequence: CSVDNTEAFF. DNA for the CDR3: TGCAGCGTCGATAACACTGAAGCTTTCTTT.

The chain employs TRBV5-1 and TRBJ1-1, with a possible D match to TRBD1 (5 bases). CDR3 length equals 15 residues. From germline, CDR1 is SGHRS and CDR2 YFSETQ. V was pared by 2 bases and J by 3 bases, with 14 bases between. The CDR3, as DNA: TGCGCCAGCAGCTTCACAGGTCCCGGGGACACTGAAGCTTTCTTT. Translated: CASSFTGPGDTEAFF.

This clone was seen a few times. J is TRBJ2-3 and V is TRBV11-2; TRBD2 aligns across 8 bases. From germline, CDR1 is SGHAT and CDR2 FQNNGV. There are 14 residues in the CDR3. The ends lost 4 bases at V and 6 bases at J; junction bases unmatched: 6. CDR3: CASSSRLAGDTQYF. CDR3 bases: TGTGCCAGCAGCTCCCGTCTAGCGGGCGATACGCAGTATTTT.

This clone appeared a few times. V is TRBV7-2 and J is TRBJ2-7; D gene uncertain. Per the germline V gene, CDR1 is SGHTA and CDR2 is FQGNSA. There are 15 residues in the CDR3. Trimming took off 1 base at V and 6 bases at J, with 16 bases between the two ends. CDR3 DNA sequence: TGTGCCAGCAGCTTAGGTCGTTCCGTGCAGCGCGAGCAGTACTTC. Translating it yields CASSLGRSVQREQYF.

This clone was counted between two and nine times. The gene calls are TRBV29-1 and TRBJ2-7; TRBD1 matches 7 bases. The J segment lost 3 bases and the V segment lost 7 bases, leaving 6 bases of the junction unmatched. This CDR3 contains 12 residues. Germline CDR1 SQVTM, CDR2 ANQGSEA. CDR3 coding DNA: TGCAGCGCGAGGGACAGCTACTACGAGCAGTACTTC. It codes for CSARDSYYEQYF.

This chain joins TRBV20-1 and TRBJ1-1; D is unclear. Trimming took 5 bases from V and 7 from J, leaving 11 bases between them. CDR1 DFQATT and CDR2 SNEGSKA come from the germline V gene (reference sequence). The CDR3 has 11 amino acids. In nucleotides, the CDR3 is TGCAGTGCTGCACATAATTTTGAAGCTTTCTTT. Its protein is CSAAHNFEAFF.

The CDR3 spells CAISMVGGSYEQYF. The CDR3 DNA follows: TGTGCCATCAGTATGGTTGGAGGCTCCTACGAGCAGTACTTC. The J gene is TRBJ2-7, the V gene TRBV10-3; TRBD2 might be the D (5 bases). V was shortened by 5 bases and J by 0 bases, with 11 bases between the two germline ends. The CDR3 sequence is 14 residues long. The germline gives CDR1 ENHRY, CDR2 SYGVKD.

The chain has TRBV28 and TRBJ2-1; D is unclear. The CDR3 covers 14 residues. Deletions cut 7 bases from V and 6 bases from J, with 16 bases between. Germline V CDR1 and CDR2: MDHEN, SYDVKM. CDR3 in amino acids: CASTPGGSSNEQFF. In nucleotides, the CDR3 is TGTGCCAGCACACCGGGTGGCTCTTCCAATGAGCAGTTCTTC.

In its sample, this clone was seen a few times. The rearrangement uses TRBV4-3 and TRBJ2-3; D call uncertain. Germline V gene data show CDR1 as LGHNA and CDR2 as YSLEER. The V gene lost 0 bases and the J gene lost 3 bases, with 10 bases spanning the gap. There are 15 residues in the CDR3. CDR3 in amino acids: CASSQDRVGTDTQYF. The CDR3 DNA is TGCGCCAGCAGCCAAGATCGCGTCGGGACAGATACGCAGTATTTT.